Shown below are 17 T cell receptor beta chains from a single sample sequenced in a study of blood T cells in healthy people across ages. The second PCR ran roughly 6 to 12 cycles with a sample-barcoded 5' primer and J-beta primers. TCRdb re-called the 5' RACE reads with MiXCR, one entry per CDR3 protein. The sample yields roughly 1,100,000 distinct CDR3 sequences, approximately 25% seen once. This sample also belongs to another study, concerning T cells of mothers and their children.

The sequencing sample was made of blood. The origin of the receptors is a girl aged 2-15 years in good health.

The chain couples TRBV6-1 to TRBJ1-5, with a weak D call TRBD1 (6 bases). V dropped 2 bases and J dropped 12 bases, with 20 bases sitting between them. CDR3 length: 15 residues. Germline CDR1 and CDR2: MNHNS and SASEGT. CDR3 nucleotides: TGTGCCAGCAGTGAATGGAAGGTGTCGGACAGCTTCCAGCATTTT. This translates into CASSEWKVSDSFQHF.

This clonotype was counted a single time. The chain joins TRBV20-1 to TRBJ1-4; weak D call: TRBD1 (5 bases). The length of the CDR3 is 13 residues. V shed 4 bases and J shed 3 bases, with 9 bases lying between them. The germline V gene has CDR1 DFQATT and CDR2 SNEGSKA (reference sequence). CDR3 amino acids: CSATRDPNEKLFF. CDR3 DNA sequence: TGCAGTGCTACCCGGGACCCTAATGAAAAACTGTTTTTT.

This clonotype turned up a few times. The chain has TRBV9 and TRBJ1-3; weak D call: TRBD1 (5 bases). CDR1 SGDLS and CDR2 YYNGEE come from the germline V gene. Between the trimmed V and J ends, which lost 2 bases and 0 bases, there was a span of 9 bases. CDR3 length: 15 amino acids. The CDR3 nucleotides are TGTGCCAGCAGCGTGGGGGGGGACTCTGGAAACACCATATATTTT. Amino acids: CASSVGGDSGNTIYF.

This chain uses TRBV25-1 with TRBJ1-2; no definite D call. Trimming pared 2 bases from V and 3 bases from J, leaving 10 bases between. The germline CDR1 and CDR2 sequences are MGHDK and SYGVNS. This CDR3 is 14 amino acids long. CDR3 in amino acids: CASSEPGRDYGYTF. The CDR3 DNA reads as TGTGCCAGCAGTGAACCCGGACGGGACTATGGCTACACCTTC.

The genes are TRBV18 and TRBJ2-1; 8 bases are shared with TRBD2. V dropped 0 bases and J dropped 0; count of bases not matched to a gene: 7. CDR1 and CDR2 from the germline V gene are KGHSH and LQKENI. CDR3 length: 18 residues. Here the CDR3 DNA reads TGTGCCAGCTCACCACCTATACGGGGGACTAGCTCCTACAATGAGCAGTTCTTC. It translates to CASSPPIRGTSSYNEQFF.

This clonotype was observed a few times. CDR3 in amino acids: CASSLAGSSSAYEQFF. The CDR3 bases are TGTGCCAGCAGCTTGGCCGGATCTTCTTCGGCCTATGAGCAGTTCTTC. J is TRBJ2-5 and V is TRBV5-5; D unresolved. TRBJ2-1 matches the DNA end more closely, so the J call is doubtful. The length of the CDR3 is 16 residues. Germline V gene data show CDR1 as SGHKS and CDR2 as YYEKEE (reference sequence).

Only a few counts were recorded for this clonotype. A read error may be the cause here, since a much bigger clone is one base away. The CDR3 nucleotides are TGCAGCGTTGAGGGACAGGGGAATGAGCGGTTCTTC. Its translation: CSVEGQGNERFF. This chain uses TRBV29-1 with TRBJ2-1, with TRBD1 matching 10 bases. There are 12 residues in the CDR3. CDR1 and CDR2 from the germline V gene are SQVTM and ANQGSEA.

The CDR3, as DNA: TGTGCCAGCAGCTTCCCCCTGGAGGGGCGATACCAAGAGACCCAGTACTTC. It codes for CASSFPLEGRYQETQYF. The chain carries TRBV7-9 and TRBJ2-5; D perhaps matches TRBD2 (6 bases). V lost 3 bases, J lost 0 bases, and 17 bases lay in between. The CDR3 spans 17 residues. Germline V gene lookup returns CDR1 SEHNR and CDR2 FQNEAQ (reference sequence). Filled out from reference TRBV7-9 and TRBJ2-5, the complete variable domain reads DTGVSQNPRHKITKRGQNVTFRCDPISEHNRLYWYRQTLGQGPEFLTYFQNEAQLEKSRLLSDRFSAERPKGSFSTLEIQRTEQGDSAMYLCASSFPLEGRYQETQYFGPGTRLLVL.

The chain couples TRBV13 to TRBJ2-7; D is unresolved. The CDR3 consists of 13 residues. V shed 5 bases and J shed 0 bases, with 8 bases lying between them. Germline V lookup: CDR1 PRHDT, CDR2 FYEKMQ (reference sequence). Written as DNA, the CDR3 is TGTGCCAGCAGCCTTCGGAACTCCTACGAGCAGTACTTC. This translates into CASSLRNSYEQYF.

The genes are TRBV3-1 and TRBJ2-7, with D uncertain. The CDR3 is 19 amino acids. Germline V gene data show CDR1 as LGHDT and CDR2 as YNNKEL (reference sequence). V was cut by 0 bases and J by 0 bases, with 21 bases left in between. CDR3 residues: CASSQDDLVMSSSSYEQYF. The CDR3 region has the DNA TGTGCCAGCAGCCAAGATGATTTGGTGATGAGCTCCAGCTCCTACGAGCAGTACTTC.

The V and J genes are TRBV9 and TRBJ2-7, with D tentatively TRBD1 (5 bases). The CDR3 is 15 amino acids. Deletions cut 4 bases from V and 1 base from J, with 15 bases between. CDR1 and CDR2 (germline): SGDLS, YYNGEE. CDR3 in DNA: TGTGCCAGCAGCCCACCCCTCTCAGGGTCCTACGAGCAGTACTTC. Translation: CASSPPLSGSYEQYF.

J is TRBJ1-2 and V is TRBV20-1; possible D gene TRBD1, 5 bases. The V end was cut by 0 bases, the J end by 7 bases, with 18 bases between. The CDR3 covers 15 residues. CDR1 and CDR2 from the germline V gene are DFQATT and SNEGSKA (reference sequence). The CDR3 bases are TGCAGTGCTAGAGACCCTTGGGGGACCGCGCTTGGCTACACCTTC. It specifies CSARDPWGTALGYTF.

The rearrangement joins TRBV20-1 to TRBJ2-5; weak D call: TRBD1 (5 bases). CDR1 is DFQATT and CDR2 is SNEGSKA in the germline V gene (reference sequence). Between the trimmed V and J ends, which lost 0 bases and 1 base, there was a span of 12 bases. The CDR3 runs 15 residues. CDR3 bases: TGCAGTGCTAGAGATGGGCAGGGCCCCCAAGAGACCCAGTACTTC. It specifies CSARDGQGPQETQYF.

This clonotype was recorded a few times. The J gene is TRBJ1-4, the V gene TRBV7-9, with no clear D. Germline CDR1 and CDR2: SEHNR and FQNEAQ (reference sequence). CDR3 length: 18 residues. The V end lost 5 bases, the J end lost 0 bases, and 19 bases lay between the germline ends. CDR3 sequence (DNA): TGTGCCAGCAGCCCGGACGTGTTAGCGAGTACAACTAATGAAAAACTGTTTTTT. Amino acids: CASSPDVLASTTNEKLFF.

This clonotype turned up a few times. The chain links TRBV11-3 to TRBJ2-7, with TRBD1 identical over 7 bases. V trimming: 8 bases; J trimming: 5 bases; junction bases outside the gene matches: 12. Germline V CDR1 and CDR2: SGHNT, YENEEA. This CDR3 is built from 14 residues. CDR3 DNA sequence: TGTGCCAGCTCCGTTACCGGGACAGCTGACGAGCAGTACTTC. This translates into CASSVTGTADEQYF.

The CDR3 protein is CAISDPLAEAFF. CDR3 sequence (DNA): TGTGCCATCAGTGACCCCTTGGCTGAAGCTTTCTTT. The chain employs TRBV10-3 and TRBJ1-1; no reliable D call. CDR1 and CDR2 from the germline V gene are ENHRY and SYGVKD. V was trimmed by 3 bases and J by 6 bases, leaving 8 bases between them. The CDR3 covers 12 residues.

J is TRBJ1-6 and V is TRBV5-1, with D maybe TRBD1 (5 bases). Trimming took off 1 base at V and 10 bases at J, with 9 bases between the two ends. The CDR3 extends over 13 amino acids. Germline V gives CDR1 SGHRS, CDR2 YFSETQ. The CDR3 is CASSLRQGSPLHF. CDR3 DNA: TGCGCCAGCAGCTTGCGCCAGGGCTCACCCCTCCACTTT.